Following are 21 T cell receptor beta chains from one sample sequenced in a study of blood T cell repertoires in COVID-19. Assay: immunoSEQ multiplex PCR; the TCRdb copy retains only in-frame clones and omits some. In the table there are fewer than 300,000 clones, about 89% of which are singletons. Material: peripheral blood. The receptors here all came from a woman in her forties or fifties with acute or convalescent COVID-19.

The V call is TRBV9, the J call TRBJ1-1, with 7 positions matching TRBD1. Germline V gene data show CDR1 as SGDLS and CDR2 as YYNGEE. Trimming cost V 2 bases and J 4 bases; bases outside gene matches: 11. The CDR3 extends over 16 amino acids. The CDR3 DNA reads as TGTGCCAGCAGCGTTGCAGGGGGTTTGTACAGCACTGAAGCTTTCTTT. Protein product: CASSVAGGLYSTEAFF.

CDR3 sequence: CASSVALLAGAPSRQNEQFF. CDR3 in DNA: TGTGCCAGCAGCGTAGCACTTCTAGCGGGAGCCCCCTCCCGCCAGAATGAGCAGTTCTTC. This chain joins TRBV9 and TRBJ2-1, with 10 bases matching TRBD2. V lost 0 bases, J lost 7 bases, and 19 bases stayed unmatched. The CDR3 spans 20 residues. Per the germline V gene, CDR1 is SGDLS and CDR2 is YYNGEE.

CDR3 amino acids: CASSTGLAGGSNTGELFF. The CDR3 DNA sequence: TGTGCCAGTAGTACCGGACTAGCGGGGGGATCGAACACCGGGGAGCTGTTTTTT. The gene calls are TRBV19 and TRBJ2-2; 14 bases are a match to TRBD2. Germline V gene data show CDR1 as LNHDA and CDR2 as SQIVND (reference sequence). The CDR3 is 18 residues long. V lost 4 bases, J lost 0 bases, and 4 bases stayed unmatched.

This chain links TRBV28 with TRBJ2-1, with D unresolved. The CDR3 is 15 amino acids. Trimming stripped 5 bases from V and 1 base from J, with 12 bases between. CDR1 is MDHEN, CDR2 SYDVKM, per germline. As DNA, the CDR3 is TGTGCCAGCAGTCCGGCGACTGGGTCCTACAATGAGCAGTTCTTC. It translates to CASSPATGSYNEQFF.

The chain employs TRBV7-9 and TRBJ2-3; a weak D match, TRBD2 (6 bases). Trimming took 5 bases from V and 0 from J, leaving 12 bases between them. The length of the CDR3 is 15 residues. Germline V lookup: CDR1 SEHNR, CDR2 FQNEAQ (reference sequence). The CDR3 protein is CASSLEGASTDTQYF. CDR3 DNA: TGTGCCAGCAGCCTGGAGGGTGCTAGCACAGATACGCAGTATTTT.

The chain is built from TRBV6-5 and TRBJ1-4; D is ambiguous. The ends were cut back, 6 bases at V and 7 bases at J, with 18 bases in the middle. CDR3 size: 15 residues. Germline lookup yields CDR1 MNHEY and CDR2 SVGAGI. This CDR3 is CASRPDFLGGEKLFF. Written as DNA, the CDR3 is TGTGCCAGCAGACCGGACTTCTTGGGCGGTGAAAAACTGTTTTTT.

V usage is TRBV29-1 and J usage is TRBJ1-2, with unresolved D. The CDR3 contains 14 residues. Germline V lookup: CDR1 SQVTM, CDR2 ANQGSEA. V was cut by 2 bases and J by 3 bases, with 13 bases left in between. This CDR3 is CSVERRLGDYGYTF. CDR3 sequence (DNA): TGCAGCGTTGAACGACGGCTCGGGGACTATGGCTACACCTTC.

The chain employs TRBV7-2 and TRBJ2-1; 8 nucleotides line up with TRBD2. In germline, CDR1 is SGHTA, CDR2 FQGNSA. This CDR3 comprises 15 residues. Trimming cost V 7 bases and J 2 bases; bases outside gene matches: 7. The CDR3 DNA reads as TGTGCCAGCACCGACCGGGAGGGCCCCTACAATGAGCAGTTCTTC. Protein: CASTDREGPYNEQFF.

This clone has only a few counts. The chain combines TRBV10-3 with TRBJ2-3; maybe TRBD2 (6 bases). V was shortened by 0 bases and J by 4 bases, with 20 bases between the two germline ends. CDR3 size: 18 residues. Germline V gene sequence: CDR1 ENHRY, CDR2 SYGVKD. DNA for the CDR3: TGTGCCATCAGTGAGTCGGGGGGATCTGGGGTCCGTCCAGATACGCAGTATTTT. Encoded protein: CAISESGGSGVRPDTQYF.

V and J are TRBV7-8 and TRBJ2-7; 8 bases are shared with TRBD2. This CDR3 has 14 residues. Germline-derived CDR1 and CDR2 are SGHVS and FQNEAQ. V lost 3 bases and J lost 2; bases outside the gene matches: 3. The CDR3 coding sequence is TGTGCCAGCAGCTTTCGGGAGGGCACCTACGAGCAGTACTTC. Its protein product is CASSFREGTYEQYF.

CDR3 DNA: TGTGCCAGCAGCTTAGCGCCAGGGGTCGATGAGCAGTTCTTC. Its translation is CASSLAPGVDEQFF. The chain is built from TRBV7-2 and TRBJ2-1; tentatively, D is TRBD1 (6 bases). Germline assignment: CDR1 SGHTA and CDR2 FQGNSA. V lost 0 bases and J 8 bases, leaving 11 bases between the germline ends. This CDR3 is 14 amino acids long.

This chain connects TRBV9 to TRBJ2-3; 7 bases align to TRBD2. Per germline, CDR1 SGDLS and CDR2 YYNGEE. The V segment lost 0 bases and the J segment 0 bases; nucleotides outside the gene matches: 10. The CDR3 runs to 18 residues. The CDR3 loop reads CASSVGFGRGSSTDTQYF. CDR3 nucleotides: TGTGCCAGCAGCGTAGGTTTCGGTCGCGGGAGTAGCACAGATACGCAGTATTTT.

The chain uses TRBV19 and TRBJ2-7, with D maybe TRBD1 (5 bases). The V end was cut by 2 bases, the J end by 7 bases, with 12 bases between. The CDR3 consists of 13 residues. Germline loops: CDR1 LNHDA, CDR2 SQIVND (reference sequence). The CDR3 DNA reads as TGTGCCAGTAGTATACCAGGGTTTGGGGAGCAGTACTTC. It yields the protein CASSIPGFGEQYF.

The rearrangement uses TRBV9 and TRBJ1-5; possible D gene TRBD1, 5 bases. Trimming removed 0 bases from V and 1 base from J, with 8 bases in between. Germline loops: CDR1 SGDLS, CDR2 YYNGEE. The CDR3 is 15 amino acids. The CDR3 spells CASSVDWGSNQPQHF. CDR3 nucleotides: TGTGCCAGCAGCGTAGACTGGGGCAGCAATCAGCCCCAGCATTTT. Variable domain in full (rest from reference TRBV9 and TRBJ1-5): DSGVTQTPKHLITATGQRVTLRCSPRSGDLSVYWYQQSLDQGLQFLIQYYNGEERAKGNILERFSAQQFPDLHSELNLSSLELGDSALYFCASSVDWGSNQPQHFGDGTRLSIL.

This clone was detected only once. The CDR3 here is CASLGRQGPQHF. DNA for the CDR3: TGTGCCAGCCTTGGCAGACAGGGGCCCCAGCATTTT. The gene calls are TRBV28 and TRBJ1-5; 7 bases fit TRBD1. The CDR3 loop spans 12 amino acids. Per the germline V gene, CDR1 is MDHEN and CDR2 is SYDVKM. Losses at the gene ends were 8 bases for V and 9 bases for J; bases not matched to a gene: 7.

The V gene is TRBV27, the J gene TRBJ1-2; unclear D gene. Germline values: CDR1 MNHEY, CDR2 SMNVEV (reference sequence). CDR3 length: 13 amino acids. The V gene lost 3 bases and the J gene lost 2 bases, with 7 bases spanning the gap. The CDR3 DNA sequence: TGTGCCAGCAGTTTTGGAGAGAACTATGGCTACACCTTC. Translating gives CASSFGENYGYTF.

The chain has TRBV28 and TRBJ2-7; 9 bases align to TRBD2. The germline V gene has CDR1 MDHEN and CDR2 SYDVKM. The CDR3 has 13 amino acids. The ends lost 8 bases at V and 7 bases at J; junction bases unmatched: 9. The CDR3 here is CASQDSGRGEQYF. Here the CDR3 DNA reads TGTGCCAGCCAAGATAGCGGGAGAGGGGAGCAGTACTTC.

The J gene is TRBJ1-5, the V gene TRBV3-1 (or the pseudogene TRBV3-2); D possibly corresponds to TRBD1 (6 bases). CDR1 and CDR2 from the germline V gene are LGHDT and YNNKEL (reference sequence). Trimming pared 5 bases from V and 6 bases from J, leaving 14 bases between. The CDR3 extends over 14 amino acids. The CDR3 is CASSGRQGTQPQHF. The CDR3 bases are TGTGCCAGCAGCGGTAGGCAGGGGACTCAGCCCCAGCATTTT.

CDR3 bases: TGTGCCAGCAGCTCAAAGGACAGGGGCTATGGCTACACCTTC. This encodes CASSSKDRGYGYTF. This chain uses TRBV5-4 with TRBJ1-2, with TRBD1 identical over 9 bases. CDR3 length: 14 amino acids. V dropped 3 bases and J dropped 4; count of bases not matched to a gene: 4. The germline V gene has CDR1 SGHNT and CDR2 YYREEE (reference sequence).

CDR3 in amino acids: CASSPPQGGYNEQFF. Here the CDR3 DNA reads TGTGCCAGCTCACCACCCCAGGGGGGATACAATGAGCAGTTCTTC. The chain carries TRBV18 and TRBJ2-1; D is possibly TRBD1 (7 bases). Trimming shortened V by 0 bases and J by 4 bases, and 10 bases separated the two germline ends. CDR1 and CDR2 from the germline V gene are KGHSH and LQKENI. The CDR3 is made up of 15 amino acids.

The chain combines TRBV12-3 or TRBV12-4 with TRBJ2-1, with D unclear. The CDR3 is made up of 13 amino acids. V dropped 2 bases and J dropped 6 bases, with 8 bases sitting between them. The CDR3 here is CASSLIRGNEQFF. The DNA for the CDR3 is TGTGCCAGCAGTTTAATCCGAGGCAATGAGCAGTTCTTC.